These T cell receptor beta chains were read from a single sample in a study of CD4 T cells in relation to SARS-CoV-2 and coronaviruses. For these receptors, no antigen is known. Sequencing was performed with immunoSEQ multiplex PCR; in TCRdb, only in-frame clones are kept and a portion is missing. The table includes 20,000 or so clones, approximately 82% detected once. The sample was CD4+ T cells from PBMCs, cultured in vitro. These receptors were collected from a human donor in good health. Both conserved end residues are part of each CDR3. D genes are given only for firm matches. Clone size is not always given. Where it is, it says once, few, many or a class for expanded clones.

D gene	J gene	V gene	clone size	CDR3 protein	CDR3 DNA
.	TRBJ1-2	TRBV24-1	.	CATSEQGGENGYTF	TGTGCCACCAGTGAACAGGGTGGTGAGAATGGCTACACCTTC
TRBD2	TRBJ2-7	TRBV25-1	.	CASTGAGKSYEQYF	TGTGCCAGCACCGGAGCGGGGAAGTCCTACGAGCAGTACTTC
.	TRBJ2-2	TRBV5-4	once	CASSRPDSTGELFF	TGTGCCAGCAGCCGTCCCGACAGCACCGGGGAGCTGTTTTTT
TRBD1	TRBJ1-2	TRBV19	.	CASSMDRGSTGYTF	TGTGCCAGTAGTATGGACAGGGGGAGCACCGGCTACACCTTC
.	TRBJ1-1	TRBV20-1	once	CSARDLEGAFF	TGCAGTGCTAGAGATCTCGAAGGAGCTTTCTTT
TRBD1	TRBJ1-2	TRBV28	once	CASSLVGTGLNYGYTF	TGTGCCAGCAGTTTAGTAGGGACAGGACTTAACTATGGCTACACCTTC
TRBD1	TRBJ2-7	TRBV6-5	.	CASSYDRDRGHEQYF	TGTGCCAGCAGTTATGACCGGGACAGGGGGCACGAGCAGTACTTC
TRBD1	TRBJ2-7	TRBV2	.	CASSEARTGVEQYF	TGTGCCAGCAGTGAAGCGCGAACAGGGGTCGAGCAGTACTTC
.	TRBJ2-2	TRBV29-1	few	CSVEWDTGELFF	TGCAGCGTTGAGTGGGACACCGGGGAGCTGTTTTTT
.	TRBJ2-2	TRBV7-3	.	CASSLKWGSGELFF	TGTGCCAGCAGCTTAAAATGGGGCTCCGGGGAGCTGTTTTTT
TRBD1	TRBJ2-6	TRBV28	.	CASTRQGSGANVLTF	TGTGCCAGCACCAGACAGGGCTCTGGGGCCAACGTCCTGACTTTC
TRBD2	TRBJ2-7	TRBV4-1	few	CASSQDWSGRGEQYF	TGCGCCAGCAGCCAAGATTGGAGCGGGAGGGGCGAGCAGTACTTC
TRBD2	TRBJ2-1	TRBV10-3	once	CAIKSGDGGGSGRVYEQFF	TGTGCCATCAAGAGTGGGGACGGCGGTGGTAGCGGGAGGGTGTATGAGCAGTTCTTC
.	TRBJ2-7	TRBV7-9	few	CASSRALGEAGLYF	TGTGCCAGCAGCCGCGCGCTGGGGGAGGCTGGGCTGTACTTC
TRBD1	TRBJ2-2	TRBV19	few	CASSGQDLWNTGELFF	TGTGCCAGTAGTGGACAGGATCTCTGGAACACCGGGGAGCTGTTTTTT
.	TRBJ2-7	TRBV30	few	CAWTQEPKIYEQYF	TGTGCCTGGACCCAGGAACCGAAAATTTACGAGCAGTACTTC
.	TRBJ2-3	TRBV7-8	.	CASSSNRDHTDTQYF	TGTGCCAGCAGCTCAAACAGGGACCACACAGATACGCAGTATTTT